This is a list of T cell receptor beta chains from one sample in a study of cytomegalovirus exposure and HLA in healthy donors. TCRdb's copy holds only in-frame clones and misses some; the assay was immunoSEQ multiplex PCR. Among about 120,000 clones listed, about 59% were seen once. Source material: PBMCs. These receptors all stem from a woman aged 40 to 50 in good health and CMV-seropositive. The conserved cysteine and the conserved F or W are not part of the CDR3 here. The order of the fields is J gene, V gene, CDR3 protein.

>TRBJ1-4|TRBV5-6
ASSLDRARKLF
>TRBJ1-5|TRBV28
ASSLQAIDQPQH
>TRBJ1-1|TRBV5-6
ASSLGPREGAEAF
>TRBJ2-5|TRBV5-6
ASSFRSRSAAQY
>TRBJ1-6|TRBV19
ATLPTGASYNSPLH
>TRBJ1-1|TRBV2
ASSVPMGGTEAF
>TRBJ2-5|TRBV5-8
ASSLLAGAQETQY
>TRBJ1-2|TRBV29-1
SVGHGANRPP
>TRBJ1-1|TRBV28
ASSLRGRTTEAF
>TRBJ2-3|TRBV9
ASSGLAARTDTQY
>TRBJ2-1|TRBV4-3
ASSQDTNDREQF
>TRBJ2-5|TRBV7-2
ASSLGPGSETQY
>TRBJ2-2|TRBV6-4
ASSRGGLTNTGELF
>TRBJ2-1|TRBV14
ASSHLAGGINEQF
>TRBJ2-1|TRBV28
ASSLWRDGYNEQF
>TRBJ1-2|TRBV4-3
ASSRDTAYGYT
>TRBJ2-3|TRBV11-2
ASSHNNLKTDTQY
>TRBJ2-1|TRBV29-1
SVGGLAGVGSYNEQF
>TRBJ1-1|TRBV5-1
ASSLDRRDRGRNTEAF
>TRBJ1-2|TRBV5-6
ASSLVAGYGYT
>TRBJ2-7|TRBV13
ASSSWRAAYEQY
>TRBJ2-1|TRBV19
ATGFRDSDNEQF
>TRBJ2-2|TRBV7-3
ASSRQSGINTGELF
>TRBJ2-1|TRBV9
ASSVEASGSSYNEQF
>TRBJ1-1|TRBV4-1
ASSQAGEGEAF
>TRBJ2-7|TRBV20-1
STTRLMEQY
>TRBJ2-5|TRBV7-8
ASSSETRLQETQY